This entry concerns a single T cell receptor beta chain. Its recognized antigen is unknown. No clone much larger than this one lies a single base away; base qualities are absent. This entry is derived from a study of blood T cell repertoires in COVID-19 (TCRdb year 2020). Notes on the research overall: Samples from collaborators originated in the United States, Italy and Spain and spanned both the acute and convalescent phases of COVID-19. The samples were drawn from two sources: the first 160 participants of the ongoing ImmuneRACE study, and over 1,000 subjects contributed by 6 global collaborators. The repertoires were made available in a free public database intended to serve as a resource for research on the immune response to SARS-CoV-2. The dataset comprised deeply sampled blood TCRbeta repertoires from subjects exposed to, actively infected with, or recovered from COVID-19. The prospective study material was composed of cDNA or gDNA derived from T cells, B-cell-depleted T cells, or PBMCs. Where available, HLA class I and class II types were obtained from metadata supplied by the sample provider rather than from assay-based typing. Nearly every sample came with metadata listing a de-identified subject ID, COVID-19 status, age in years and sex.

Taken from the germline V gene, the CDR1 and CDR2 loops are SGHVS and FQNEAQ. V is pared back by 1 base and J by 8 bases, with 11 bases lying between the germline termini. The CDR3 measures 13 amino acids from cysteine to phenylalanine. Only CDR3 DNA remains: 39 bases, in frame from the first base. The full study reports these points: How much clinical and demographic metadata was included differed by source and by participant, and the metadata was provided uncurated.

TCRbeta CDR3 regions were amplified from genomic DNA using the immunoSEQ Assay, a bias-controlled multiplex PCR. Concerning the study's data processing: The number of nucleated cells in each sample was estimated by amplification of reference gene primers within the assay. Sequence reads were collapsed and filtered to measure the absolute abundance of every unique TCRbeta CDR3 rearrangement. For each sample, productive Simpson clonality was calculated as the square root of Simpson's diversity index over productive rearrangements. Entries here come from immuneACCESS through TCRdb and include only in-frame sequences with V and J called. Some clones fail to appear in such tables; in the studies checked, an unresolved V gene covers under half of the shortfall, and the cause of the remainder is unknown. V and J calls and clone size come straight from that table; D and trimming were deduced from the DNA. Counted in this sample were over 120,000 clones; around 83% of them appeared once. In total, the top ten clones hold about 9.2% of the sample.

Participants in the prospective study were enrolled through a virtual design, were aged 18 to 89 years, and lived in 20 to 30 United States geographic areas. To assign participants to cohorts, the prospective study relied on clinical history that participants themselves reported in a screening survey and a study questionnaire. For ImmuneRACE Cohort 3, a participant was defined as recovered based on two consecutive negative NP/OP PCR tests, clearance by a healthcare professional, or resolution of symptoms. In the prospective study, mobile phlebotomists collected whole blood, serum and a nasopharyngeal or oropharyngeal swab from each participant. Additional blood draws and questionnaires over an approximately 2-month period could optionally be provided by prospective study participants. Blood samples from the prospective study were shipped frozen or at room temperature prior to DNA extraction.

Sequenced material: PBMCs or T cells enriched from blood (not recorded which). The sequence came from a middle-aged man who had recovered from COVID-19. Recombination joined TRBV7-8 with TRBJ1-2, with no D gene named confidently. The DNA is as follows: TGTGCCAGCAGCTTAGAGGCAGGCGGGGGCTACACCTTC. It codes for CASSLEAGGGYTF.